Given below is one TCR beta chain in context. Its antigen is unknown. There are no base qualities to consult, and no much larger clone falls within one base. These data originate in a study of blood T cell repertoires in COVID-19 (dated by TCRdb to 2020 to 2021). Context from the whole study: Samples covering the acute and convalescent phases of COVID-19 were provided by collaborators in the United States, Italy and Spain. The material from the prospective study consisted of cDNA or gDNA derived from T cells, B-cell-depleted T cells, or PBMCs. Deeply sampled blood TCRbeta repertoires from subjects exposed to, actively infected with, or recovered from COVID-19 were included in the dataset. A freely available public database, intended as a resource for researchers studying the immune response to SARS-CoV-2, is where the repertoires were released. The samples were drawn from the first 160 participants of the ongoing ImmuneRACE study and from 1,254 subjects provided by 6 global collaborators. Nearly every sample came with metadata listing a de-identified subject ID, COVID-19 status, age in years and sex. Where HLA class I and class II types were available, the types were taken from metadata supplied by the sample provider, not from assay-based typing. Broad study findings and their caveats: The amount of clinical and demographic metadata varied by source and participant and was provided uncurated.

Whole blood was collected in K2EDTA tubes by collaborating institutions according to the institutions' own protocols. For TCRbeta analysis, collaborators shipped samples in one of three forms: frozen whole blood, isolated PBMCs, or DNA extracted from either of those sample types. The germline V gene encodes CDR1 GTSNPN and CDR2 SVGIG (reference sequence). Its CDR3 holds 14 amino acids, cysteine through phenylalanine. Just the 42-base CDR3 DNA is kept, in frame starting at base 1. After removal of 1 base from V and 5 bases from J, the junction retains 7 bases not matched to a gene. TCRbeta CDR3 regions were amplified from genomic DNA by means of the immunoSEQ Assay, a bias-controlled multiplex PCR. The study's own analysis went as follows. The number of nucleated cells in each sample was estimated by amplification of reference gene primers within the assay. Sequence reads were collapsed and filtered to measure the absolute abundance of every unique TCRbeta CDR3 rearrangement. Productive Simpson clonality was computed per sample as the square root of Simpson's diversity index over productive rearrangements. Imported from immuneACCESS, the table was reduced by TCRdb to in-frame sequences with V and J called. These copies leave out some clones; in studies compared against another copy, an unresolved V gene accounts for under half, and the cause of the remainder is not known. The V and J calls and clone size are taken from that table; D and trimming were inferred from the DNA. The sample data list about 200,000 clones, and 80% to 95% of these were observed just once. The ten top clones hold nearly 0.55% of the sample.

Recombination connected TRBV30 to TRBJ1-2; TRBD1 aligns with 7 central bases. This receptor was identified in a man in his fifties or sixties with acute or convalescent COVID-19. Sequenced input: peripheral blood. The CDR3 region reads CAWSETGRIYGYTF. The base sequence is TGTGCCTGGAGTGAGACAGGGAGGATTTATGGCTACACCTTC.